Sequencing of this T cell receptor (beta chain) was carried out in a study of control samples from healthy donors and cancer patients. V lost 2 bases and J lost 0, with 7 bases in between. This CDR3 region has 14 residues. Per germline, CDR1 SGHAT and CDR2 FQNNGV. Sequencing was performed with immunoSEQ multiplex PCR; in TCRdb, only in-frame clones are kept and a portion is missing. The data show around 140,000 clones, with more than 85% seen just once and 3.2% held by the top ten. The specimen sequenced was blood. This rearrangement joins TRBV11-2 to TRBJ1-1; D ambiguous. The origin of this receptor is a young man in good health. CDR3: CASSLSQMNTEAFF. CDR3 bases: TGTGCCAGCAGCTTATCACAAATGAACACTGAAGCTTTCTTT.